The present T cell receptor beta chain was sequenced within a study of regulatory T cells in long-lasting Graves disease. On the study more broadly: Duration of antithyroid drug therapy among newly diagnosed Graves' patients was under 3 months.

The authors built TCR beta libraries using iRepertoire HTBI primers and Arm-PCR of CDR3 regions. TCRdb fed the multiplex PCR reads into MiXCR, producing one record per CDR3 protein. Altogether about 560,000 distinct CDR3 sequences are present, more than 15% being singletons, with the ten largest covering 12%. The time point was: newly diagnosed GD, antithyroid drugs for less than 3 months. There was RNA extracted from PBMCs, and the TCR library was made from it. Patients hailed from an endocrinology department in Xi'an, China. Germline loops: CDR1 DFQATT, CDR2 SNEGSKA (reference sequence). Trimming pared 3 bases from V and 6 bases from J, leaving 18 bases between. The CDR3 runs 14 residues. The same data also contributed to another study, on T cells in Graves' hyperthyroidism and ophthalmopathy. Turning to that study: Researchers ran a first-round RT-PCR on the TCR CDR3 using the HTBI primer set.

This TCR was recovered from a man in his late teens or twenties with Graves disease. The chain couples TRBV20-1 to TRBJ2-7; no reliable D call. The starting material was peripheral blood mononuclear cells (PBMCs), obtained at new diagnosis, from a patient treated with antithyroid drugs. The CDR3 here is CSASELQIAPEQYF. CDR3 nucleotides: TGCAGTGCTAGCGAACTTCAGATTGCGCCCGAGCAGTACTTC.